The next 13 T cell receptor beta chains were all read from a single sample in a study of blood T cells in healthy people across ages. A second PCR of 7 to 11 cycles used a sample-barcoded 5' primer and a J-beta primer mix. MiXCR, applied by TCRdb to the 5' RACE reads, yields one record per CDR3 protein. The repertoire holds hundreds of thousands of distinct CDR3 sequences, with approximately 25% as singletons. These sequences were also reported in another study, on T cells of mothers and their children.

The sequenced material came from blood. These receptors came from a boy younger than 18 in good health.

In its sample, this clonotype was seen a few times. The chain employs TRBV11-2 and TRBJ1-3; D gene ambiguous. The CDR3 is made up of 14 amino acids. The germline CDR1 and CDR2 sequences are SGHAT and FQNNGV. Trimming removed 0 bases at V and 2 bases at J, with 5 bases between. The CDR3 reads CASSLERTGNTIYF. As DNA, the CDR3 is TGTGCCAGCAGCTTAGAAAGGACTGGAAACACCATATATTTT.

V gene TRBV20-1 combines with J gene TRBJ1-2; no clear D. The CDR3 is made up of 14 amino acids. V lost 0 bases and J lost 3, with 11 bases in between. Germline CDR1 and CDR2: DFQATT and SNEGSKA (reference sequence). CDR3: CSARDFGEDYGYTF. CDR3 DNA: TGCAGTGCTAGAGATTTTGGGGAAGACTATGGCTACACCTTC.

With respect to this clonotype: A junction end diverges from the germline sequence, so it may reflect a read error. Written as DNA, the CDR3 is TGCGCCAGCAGCTTATGGTCAGCCTTAAATGAAAAACTGTTTTTT. Its translation: CASSLWSALNEKLFF. The rearrangement uses TRBV7-9 and TRBJ1-4; D gene uncertain. Germline CDR1 and CDR2: SEHNR and FQNEAQ (reference sequence). This CDR3 spans 15 amino acids.

This clonotype was counted between two and nine times. The V and J genes are TRBV6-5 and TRBJ2-7; D might be TRBD1 (6 bases). Trimming took 0 bases from V and 2 from J, leaving 20 bases between them. Looked up from germline, CDR1 is MNHEY and CDR2 is SVGAGI. This CDR3 region has 18 residues. CDR3 coding DNA: TGTGCCAGCAGTTACTCGAGATATGGGGGCGAGAGCCCCTACGAGCAGTACTTC. Its translation: CASSYSRYGGESPYEQYF.

The chain combines TRBV5-6 with TRBJ1-2; 11 bases fit TRBD1. The trim removed 2 bases at V and 4 bases at J, leaving 1 base unmatched. The CDR3 is 14 amino acids. Germline CDR1 and CDR2: SGHDT and YYEEEE. The CDR3 nucleotides are TGTGCCAGCAGCTTCGGGACAGGGGGCTATGGCTACACCTTC. Its protein product is CASSFGTGGYGYTF.

V and J are TRBV20-1 and TRBJ1-1, with D perhaps matching TRBD1 (6 bases). The germline gives CDR1 DFQATT, CDR2 SNEGSKA (reference sequence). V gave up 1 base and J gave up 4 bases, with 13 bases separating them. The CDR3 extends over 14 amino acids. CDR3 protein: CSARVPGAGTEAFF. The CDR3 region has the DNA TGCAGTGCTAGAGTACCGGGGGCTGGCACTGAAGCTTTCTTT.

The table lists this clonotype with a few counts. The rearrangement joins TRBV4-2 to TRBJ2-3; 10 nucleotides agree with TRBD2. The CDR3 runs 16 residues. Germline assignment: CDR1 LGHNA and CDR2 YNFKEQ. V lost 2 bases and J lost 4; bases outside the gene matches: 6. The CDR3 spells CASSQTDTSGADTQYF. CDR3 DNA: TGTGCCAGCAGCCAAACTGATACTAGCGGGGCAGATACGCAGTATTTT.

This clonotype occurred a few times. This chain joins TRBV7-8 and TRBJ2-5; D call uncertain. CDR3 length equals 14 residues. Between the trimmed V and J ends, which lost 5 bases and 0 bases, there was a span of 10 bases. The germline V gene has CDR1 SGHVS and CDR2 FQNEAQ. CDR3 sequence: CASSIRNNQETQYF. The CDR3 nucleotides read TGTGCCAGCAGCATAAGAAACAACCAAGAGACCCAGTACTTC.

This clonotype was found a few times. The V gene is TRBV29-1, the J gene TRBJ2-1; D is perhaps TRBD1 or TRBD2 (5 bases each). The germline gives CDR1 SQVTM, CDR2 ANQGSEA. V dropped 8 bases and J dropped 2 bases, with 10 bases sitting between them. CDR3 length: 12 residues. The CDR3 nucleotides read TGCAGCCCGACGGGGCCCTACAATGAGCAGTTCTTC. Amino acids: CSPTGPYNEQFF.

This clonotype was counted between two and nine times. Sequence at one end of the junction differs from germline and may be a read error. The chain is built from TRBV7-9 and TRBJ1-1; no firm D call. There are 13 residues in the CDR3. CDR1 and CDR2 from the germline V gene are SEHNR and FQNEAQ (reference sequence). CDR3 nucleotide sequence: TGTACCAGCAGCTTAAACAGCCCTGATGAAGCTTTCTTT. It is translated as CTSSLNSPDEAFF.

This chain links TRBV29-1 with TRBJ2-1; perhaps TRBD2 as D (6 bases). Trimming removed 5 bases at V and 7 bases at J, with 15 bases between. In germline, CDR1 is SQVTM, CDR2 ANQGSEA. This CDR3 has 13 amino acids. Here the CDR3 reads CSVSPLARNEQFF. CDR3 nucleotides: TGCAGCGTTAGCCCCCTAGCGAGGAATGAGCAGTTCTTC.

Many counts were recorded for this clonotype. J is TRBJ2-7 and V is TRBV7-2, with TRBD1 matching over 8 bases. The CDR3 consists of 14 residues. Unmatched junction bases numbered 1, after V lost 3 bases and J lost 0 bases. The germline V gene has CDR1 SGHTA and CDR2 FQGNSA. The CDR3 loop reads CASSLGTGSYEQYF. Written as DNA, the CDR3 is TGTGCCAGCAGCTTGGGGACAGGCTCCTACGAGCAGTACTTC.

The J gene is TRBJ2-1, the V gene TRBV29-1; D perhaps matches TRBD2 (6 bases). Trimming stripped 7 bases from V and 4 bases from J, with 17 bases between. The germline CDR1 and CDR2 sequences are SQVTM and ANQGSEA. There are 14 residues in the CDR3. The DNA for the CDR3 is TGCAGCGCTCGCCGAGCGGGCGGTTACAATGAGCAGTTCTTC. Protein: CSARRAGGYNEQFF.